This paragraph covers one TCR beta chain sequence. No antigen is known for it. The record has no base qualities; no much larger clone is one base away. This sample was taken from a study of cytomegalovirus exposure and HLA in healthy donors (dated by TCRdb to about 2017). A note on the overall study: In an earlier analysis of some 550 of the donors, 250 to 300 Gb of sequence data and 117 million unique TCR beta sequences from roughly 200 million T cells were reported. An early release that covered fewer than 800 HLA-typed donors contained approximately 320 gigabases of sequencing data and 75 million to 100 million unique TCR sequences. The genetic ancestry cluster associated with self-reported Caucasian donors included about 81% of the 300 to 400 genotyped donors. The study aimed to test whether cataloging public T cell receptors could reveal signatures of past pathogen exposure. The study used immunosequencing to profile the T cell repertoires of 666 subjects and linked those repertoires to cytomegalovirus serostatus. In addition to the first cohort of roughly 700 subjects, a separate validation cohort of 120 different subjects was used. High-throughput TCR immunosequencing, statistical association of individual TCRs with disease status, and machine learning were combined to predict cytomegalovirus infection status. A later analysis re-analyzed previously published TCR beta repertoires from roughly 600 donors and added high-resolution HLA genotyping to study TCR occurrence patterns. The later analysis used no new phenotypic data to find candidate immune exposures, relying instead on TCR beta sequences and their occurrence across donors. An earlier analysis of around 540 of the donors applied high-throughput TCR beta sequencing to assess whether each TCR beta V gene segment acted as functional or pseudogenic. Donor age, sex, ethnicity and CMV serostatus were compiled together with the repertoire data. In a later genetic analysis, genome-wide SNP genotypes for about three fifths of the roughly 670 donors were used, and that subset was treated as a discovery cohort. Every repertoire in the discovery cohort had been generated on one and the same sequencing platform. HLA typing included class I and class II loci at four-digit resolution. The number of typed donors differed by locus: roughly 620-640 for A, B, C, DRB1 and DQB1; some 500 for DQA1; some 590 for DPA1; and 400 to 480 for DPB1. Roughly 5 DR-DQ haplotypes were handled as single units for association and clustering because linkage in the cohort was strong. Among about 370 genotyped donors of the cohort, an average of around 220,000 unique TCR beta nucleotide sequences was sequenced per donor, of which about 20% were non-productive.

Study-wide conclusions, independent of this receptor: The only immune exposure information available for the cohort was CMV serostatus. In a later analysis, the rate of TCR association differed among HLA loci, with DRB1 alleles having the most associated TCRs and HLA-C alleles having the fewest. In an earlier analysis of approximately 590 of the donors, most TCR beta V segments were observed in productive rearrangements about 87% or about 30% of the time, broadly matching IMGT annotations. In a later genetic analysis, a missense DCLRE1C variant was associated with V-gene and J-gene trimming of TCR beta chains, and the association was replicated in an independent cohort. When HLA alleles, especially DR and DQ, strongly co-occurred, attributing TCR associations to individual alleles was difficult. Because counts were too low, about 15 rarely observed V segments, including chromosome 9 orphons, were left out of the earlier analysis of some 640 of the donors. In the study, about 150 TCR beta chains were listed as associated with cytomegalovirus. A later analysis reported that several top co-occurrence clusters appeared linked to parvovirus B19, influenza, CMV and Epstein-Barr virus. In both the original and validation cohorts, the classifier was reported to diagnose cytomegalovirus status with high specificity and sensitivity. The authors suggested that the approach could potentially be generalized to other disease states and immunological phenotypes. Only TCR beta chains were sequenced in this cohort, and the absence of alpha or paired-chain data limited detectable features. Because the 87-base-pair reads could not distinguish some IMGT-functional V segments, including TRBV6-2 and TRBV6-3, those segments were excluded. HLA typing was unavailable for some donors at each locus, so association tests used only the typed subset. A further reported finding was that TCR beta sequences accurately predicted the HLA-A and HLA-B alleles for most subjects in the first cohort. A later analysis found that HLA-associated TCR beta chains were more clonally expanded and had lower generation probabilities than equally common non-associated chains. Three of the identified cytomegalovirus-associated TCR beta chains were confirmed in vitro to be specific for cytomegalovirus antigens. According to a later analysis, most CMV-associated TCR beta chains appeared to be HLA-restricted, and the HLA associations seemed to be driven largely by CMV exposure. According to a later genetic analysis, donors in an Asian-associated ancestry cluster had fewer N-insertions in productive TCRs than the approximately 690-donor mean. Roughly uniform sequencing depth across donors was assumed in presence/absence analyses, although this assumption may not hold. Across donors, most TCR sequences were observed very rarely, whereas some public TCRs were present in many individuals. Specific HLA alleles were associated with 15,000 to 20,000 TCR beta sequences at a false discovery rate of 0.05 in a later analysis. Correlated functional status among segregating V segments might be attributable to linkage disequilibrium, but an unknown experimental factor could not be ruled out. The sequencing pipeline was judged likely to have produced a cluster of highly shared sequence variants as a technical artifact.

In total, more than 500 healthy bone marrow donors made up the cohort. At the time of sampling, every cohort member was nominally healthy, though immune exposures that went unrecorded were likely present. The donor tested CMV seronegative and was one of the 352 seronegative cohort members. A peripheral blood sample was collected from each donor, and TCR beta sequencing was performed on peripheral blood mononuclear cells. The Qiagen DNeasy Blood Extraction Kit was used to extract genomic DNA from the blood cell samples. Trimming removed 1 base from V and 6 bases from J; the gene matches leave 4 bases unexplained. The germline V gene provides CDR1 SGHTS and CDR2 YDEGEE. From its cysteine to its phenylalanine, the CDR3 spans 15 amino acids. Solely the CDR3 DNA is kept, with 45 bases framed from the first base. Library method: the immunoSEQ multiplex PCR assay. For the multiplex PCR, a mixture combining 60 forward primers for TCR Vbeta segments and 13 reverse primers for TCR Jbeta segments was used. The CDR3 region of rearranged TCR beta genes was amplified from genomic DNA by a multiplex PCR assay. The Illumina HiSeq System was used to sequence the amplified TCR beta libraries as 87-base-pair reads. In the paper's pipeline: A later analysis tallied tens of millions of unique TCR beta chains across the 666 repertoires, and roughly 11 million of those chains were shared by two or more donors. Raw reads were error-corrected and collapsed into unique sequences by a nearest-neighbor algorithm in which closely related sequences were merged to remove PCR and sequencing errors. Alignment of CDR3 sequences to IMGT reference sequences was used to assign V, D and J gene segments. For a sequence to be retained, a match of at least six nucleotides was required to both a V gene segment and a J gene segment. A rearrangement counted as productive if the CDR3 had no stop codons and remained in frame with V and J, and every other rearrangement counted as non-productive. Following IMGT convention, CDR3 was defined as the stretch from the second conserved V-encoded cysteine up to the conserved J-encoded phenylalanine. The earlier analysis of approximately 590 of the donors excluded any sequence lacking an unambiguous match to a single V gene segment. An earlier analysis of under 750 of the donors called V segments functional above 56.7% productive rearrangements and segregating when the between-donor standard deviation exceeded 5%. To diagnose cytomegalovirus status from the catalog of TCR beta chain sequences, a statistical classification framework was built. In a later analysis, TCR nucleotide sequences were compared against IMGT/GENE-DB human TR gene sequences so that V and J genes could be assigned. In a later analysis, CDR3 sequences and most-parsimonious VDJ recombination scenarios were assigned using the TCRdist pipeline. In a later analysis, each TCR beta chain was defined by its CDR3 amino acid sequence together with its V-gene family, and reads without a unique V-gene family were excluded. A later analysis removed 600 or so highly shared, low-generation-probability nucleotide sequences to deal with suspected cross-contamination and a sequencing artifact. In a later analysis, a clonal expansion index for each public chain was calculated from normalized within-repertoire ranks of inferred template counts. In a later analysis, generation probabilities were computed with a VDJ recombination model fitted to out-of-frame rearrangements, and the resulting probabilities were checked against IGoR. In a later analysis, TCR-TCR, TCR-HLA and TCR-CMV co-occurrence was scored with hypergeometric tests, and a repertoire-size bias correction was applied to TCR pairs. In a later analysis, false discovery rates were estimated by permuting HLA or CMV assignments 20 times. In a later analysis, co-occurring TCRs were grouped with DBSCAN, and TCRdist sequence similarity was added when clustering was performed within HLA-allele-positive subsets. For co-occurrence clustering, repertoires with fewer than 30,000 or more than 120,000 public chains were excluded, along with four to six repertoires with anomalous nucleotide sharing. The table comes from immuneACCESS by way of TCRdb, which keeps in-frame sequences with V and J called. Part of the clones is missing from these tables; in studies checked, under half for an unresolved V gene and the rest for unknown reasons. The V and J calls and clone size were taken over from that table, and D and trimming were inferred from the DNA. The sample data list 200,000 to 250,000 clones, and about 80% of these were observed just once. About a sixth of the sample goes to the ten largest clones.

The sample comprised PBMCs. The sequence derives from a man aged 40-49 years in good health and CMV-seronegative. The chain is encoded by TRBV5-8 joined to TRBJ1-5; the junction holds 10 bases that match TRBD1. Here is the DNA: TGTGCCAGCAGCTTGTGGGACAGGGGAGGTCAGCCCCAGCATTTT. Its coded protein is CASSLWDRGGQPQHF.